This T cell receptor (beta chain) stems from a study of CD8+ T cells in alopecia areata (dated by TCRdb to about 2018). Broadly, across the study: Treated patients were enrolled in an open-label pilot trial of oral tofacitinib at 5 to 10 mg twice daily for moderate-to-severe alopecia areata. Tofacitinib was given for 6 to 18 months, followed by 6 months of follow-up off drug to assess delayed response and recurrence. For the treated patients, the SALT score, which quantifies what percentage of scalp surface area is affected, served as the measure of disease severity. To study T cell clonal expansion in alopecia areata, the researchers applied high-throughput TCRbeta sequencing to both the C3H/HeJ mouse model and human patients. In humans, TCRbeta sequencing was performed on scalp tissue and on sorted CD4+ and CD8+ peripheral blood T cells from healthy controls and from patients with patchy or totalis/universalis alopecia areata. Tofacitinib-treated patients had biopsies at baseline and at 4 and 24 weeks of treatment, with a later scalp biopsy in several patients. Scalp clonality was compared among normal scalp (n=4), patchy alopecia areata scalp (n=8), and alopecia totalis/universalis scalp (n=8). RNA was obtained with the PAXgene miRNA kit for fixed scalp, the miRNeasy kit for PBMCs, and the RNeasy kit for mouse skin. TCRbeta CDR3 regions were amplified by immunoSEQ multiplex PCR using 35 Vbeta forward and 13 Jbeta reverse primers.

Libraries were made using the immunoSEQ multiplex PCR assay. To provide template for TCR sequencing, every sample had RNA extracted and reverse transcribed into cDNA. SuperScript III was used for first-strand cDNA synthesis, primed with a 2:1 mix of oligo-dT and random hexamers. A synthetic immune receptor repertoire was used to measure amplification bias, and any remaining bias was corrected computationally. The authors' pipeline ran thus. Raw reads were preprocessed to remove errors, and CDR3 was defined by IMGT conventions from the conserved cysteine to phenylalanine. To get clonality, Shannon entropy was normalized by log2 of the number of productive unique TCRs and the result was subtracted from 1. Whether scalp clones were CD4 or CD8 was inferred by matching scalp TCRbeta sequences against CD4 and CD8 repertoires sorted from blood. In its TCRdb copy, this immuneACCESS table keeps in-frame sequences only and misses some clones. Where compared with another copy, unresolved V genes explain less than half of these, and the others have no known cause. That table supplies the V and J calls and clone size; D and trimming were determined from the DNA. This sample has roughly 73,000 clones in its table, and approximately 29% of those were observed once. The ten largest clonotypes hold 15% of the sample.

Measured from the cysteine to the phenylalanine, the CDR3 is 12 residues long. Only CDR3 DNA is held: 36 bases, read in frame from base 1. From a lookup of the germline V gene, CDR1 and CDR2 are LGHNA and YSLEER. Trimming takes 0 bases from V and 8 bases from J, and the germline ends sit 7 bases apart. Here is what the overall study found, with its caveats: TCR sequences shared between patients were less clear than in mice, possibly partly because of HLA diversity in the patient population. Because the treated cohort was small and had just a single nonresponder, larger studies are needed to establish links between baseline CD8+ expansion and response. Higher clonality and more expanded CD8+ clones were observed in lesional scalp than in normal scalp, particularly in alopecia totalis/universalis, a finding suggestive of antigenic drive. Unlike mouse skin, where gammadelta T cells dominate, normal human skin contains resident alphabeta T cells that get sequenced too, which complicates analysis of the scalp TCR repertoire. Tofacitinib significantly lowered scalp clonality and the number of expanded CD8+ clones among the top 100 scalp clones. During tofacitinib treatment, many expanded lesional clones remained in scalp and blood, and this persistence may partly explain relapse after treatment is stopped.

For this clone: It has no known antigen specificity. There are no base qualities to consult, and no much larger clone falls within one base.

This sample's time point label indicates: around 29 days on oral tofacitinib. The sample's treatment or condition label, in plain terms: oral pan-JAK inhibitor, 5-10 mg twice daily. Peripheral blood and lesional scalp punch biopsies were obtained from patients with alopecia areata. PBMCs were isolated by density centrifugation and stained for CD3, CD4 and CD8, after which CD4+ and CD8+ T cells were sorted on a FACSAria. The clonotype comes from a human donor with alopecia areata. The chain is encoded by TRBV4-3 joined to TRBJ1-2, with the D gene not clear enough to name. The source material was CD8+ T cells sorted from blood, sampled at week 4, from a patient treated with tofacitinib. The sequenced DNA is TGCGCCAGCAGCCAAGACCGCCGCGGCTACACCTTC. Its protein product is CASSQDRRGYTF.